The 13 T cell receptor beta chains reported below all come from one sample, sequenced in a study of cytomegalovirus exposure and HLA in healthy donors. The method was immunoSEQ multiplex PCR; TCRdb's version includes in-frame clones alone and lacks a portion of them. The sample shows under 250,000 clones, approximately 84% of them seen only once. The sequenced material came from PBMCs. The origin of the receptors is a man younger than 30 in good health and CMV-seropositive.

In this sample, this clone turned up once. The genes are TRBV4-2 and TRBJ2-5; tentative D call: TRBD2 (5 bases). CDR1 is LGHNA and CDR2 is YNFKEQ in the germline V gene. The length of the CDR3 is 17 residues. With 4 bases removed from V and 5 bases from J, the gap between germline ends came to 23 bases. CDR3 region: CASSLDDRETVGETQYF. Written as DNA, the CDR3 is TGTGCCAGCAGCCTCGACGATAGGGAGACGGTGGGGGAGACCCAGTACTTC.

This clone has just a few counts. Here the CDR3 DNA reads TGCGCCAGCAGCCAACCCCTACGAGTACCTGGGGCCGGGGAGCTGTTTTTT. Its translation: CASSQPLRVPGAGELFF. This chain joins TRBV4-1 and TRBJ2-2; D remains ambiguous. Trimming removed 2 bases at V and 6 bases at J, with 19 bases between. The CDR3 sequence is 17 residues long. Germline loops: CDR1 MGHRA, CDR2 YSYEKL.

V usage is TRBV4-3 and J usage is TRBJ1-5; D is undetermined. V was clipped by 0 bases and J by 3 bases, with 12 bases between them. CDR3 size: 16 residues. Germline V CDR1 and CDR2: LGHNA, YSLEER. The CDR3 bases are TGCGCCAGCAGCCAAGATTTCCAACAGATCAATCAGCCCCAGCATTTT. Its protein product is CASSQDFQQINQPQHF.

The CDR3 coding sequence is TGTGCCAGCAGTGAAGGGCAGGGGTATCAGCCCCAGCATTTT. Protein product: CASSEGQGYQPQHF. The V gene is TRBV6-1, the J gene TRBJ1-5; D might be TRBD1 (6 bases). Deletions cut 1 base from V and 5 bases from J, with 9 bases between. CDR3 size: 14 residues. Germline V gene data show CDR1 as MNHNS and CDR2 as SASEGT.

V and J are TRBV18 and TRBJ2-2; D is undetermined. The CDR3 sequence is 16 residues long. Trimming removed 0 bases at V and 4 bases at J, with 12 bases between. The germline V gene encodes CDR1 KGHSH and CDR2 LQKENI. This chain's CDR3 is CASSPPLGFGTGELFF. CDR3 nucleotides: TGTGCCAGCTCACCACCGTTAGGGTTTGGCACCGGGGAGCTGTTTTTT.

The rearrangement links TRBV5-1 to TRBJ1-2; tentative D call: TRBD1 (5 bases). From germline, CDR1 is SGHRS and CDR2 YFSETQ. The CDR3 extends over 13 amino acids. Trimming removed 0 bases from V and 8 bases from J, with 11 bases in between. The CDR3 sequence is CASSLGQGSGYTF. The CDR3 DNA follows: TGCGCCAGCAGCTTGGGTCAGGGAAGCGGCTACACCTTC.

The chain has TRBV5-1 and TRBJ2-7; D is unclear. This CDR3 contains 16 residues. V was clipped by 4 bases and J by 3 bases, with 20 bases between them. CDR1 and CDR2 (germline): SGHRS, YFSETQ. DNA of the CDR3: TGCGCCAGCAGCCCTATTGGTGGCGGCCGAAACTACGAGCAGTACTTC. This sequence encodes CASSPIGGGRNYEQYF.

V and J are TRBV6-1 and TRBJ2-1; 10 bases map to TRBD2. The germline gives CDR1 MNHNS, CDR2 SASEGT. V lost 5 bases to trimming and J lost 12 bases; unmatched junction nucleotides: 7. This CDR3 has 13 amino acids. CDR3 nucleotide sequence: TGTGCCAGCAGTTCTAGCGGGAGAGTCGCGCAGTTCTTC. It encodes CASSSSGRVAQFF.

This clone was found a few times. V and J are TRBV7-2 and TRBJ2-7; D remains unclear. This CDR3 is 13 amino acids long. The germline gives CDR1 SGHTA, CDR2 FQGNSA. V dropped 2 bases and J dropped 2 bases, with 7 bases sitting between them. The chain's CDR3 is CASSLPGAYEQYF. The CDR3 DNA reads TGTGCCAGCAGCTTACCCGGCGCCTACGAGCAGTACTTC.

The chain combines TRBV30 with TRBJ1-2, with D unclear. The germline gives CDR1 GTSNPN, CDR2 SVGIG (reference sequence). There are 15 residues in the CDR3. V was pared by 0 bases and J by 4 bases, with 15 bases between. The CDR3 is CAWSVRQSLGYGYTF. The CDR3 nucleotides are TGTGCCTGGAGTGTAAGGCAGTCCCTCGGCTATGGCTACACCTTC.

This clone came up a few times. The rearrangement joins TRBV6-5 to TRBJ2-7; the D gene is possibly TRBD2 (5 bases). V dropped 4 bases and J dropped 5 bases, with 12 bases sitting between them. Germline V gene lookup returns CDR1 MNHEY and CDR2 SVGAGI. This CDR3 contains 13 residues. CDR3 loop: CASSFGERDEQYF. The CDR3 DNA follows: TGTGCCAGCAGTTTCGGGGAGAGGGACGAGCAGTACTTC.

A few counts support this clone. The chain employs TRBV28 and TRBJ1-5, with D perhaps TRBD1 (5 bases). Per germline, CDR1 MDHEN and CDR2 SYDVKM. This CDR3 spans 15 amino acids. Between the trimmed V and J ends, which lost 4 bases and 6 bases, there was a span of 16 bases. CDR3 bases: TGTGCCAGCAGTTCCTGGGAGGGGCAGGGTCAGCCCCAGCATTTT. Protein sequence: CASSSWEGQGQPQHF.

This clone appeared once. The chain combines TRBV7-2 with TRBJ2-7, with TRBD2 matching 13 bases. Germline V gives CDR1 SGHTA, CDR2 FQGNSA. V was pared by 4 bases and J by 4 bases, with 4 bases of the junction left unmatched. The CDR3 is 15 amino acids. Written as DNA, the CDR3 is TGTGCCAGCAGCTCCCGGACTAGCGGGAGTTACGAGCAGTACTTC. Residues: CASSSRTSGSYEQYF.